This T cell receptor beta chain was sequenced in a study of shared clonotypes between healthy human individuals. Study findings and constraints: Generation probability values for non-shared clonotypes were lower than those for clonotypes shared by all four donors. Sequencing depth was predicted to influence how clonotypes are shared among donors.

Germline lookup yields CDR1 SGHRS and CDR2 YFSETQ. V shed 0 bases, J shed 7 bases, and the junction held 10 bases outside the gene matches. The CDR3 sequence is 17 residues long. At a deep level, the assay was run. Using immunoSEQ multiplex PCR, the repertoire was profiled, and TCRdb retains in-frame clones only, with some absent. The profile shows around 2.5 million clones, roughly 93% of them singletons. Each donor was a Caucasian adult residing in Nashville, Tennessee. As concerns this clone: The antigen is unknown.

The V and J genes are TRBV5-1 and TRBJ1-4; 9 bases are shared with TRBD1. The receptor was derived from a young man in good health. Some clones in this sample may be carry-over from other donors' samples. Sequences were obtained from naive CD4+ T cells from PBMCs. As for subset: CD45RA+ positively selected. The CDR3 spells CASSLAVVGTGFEKLFF. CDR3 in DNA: TGCGCCAGCAGCTTGGCGGTTGTAGGGACAGGGTTTGAAAAACTGTTTTTT.